What follows are 19 T cell receptor beta chains derived from one specimen sequenced in a study of response to subunit inactivated influenza vaccine. TCRdb re-called the RT-PCR reads through MiXCR, storing one row per CDR3 protein. The table has hundreds of thousands of distinct CDR3 sequences, 15% to 17% seen once; the top ten hold 11%. The sequencing here drew on PBMCs from blood, taken about 12 days after vaccination. The receptor set was obtained from a man aged 45-60 years who received an inactivated influenza vaccine.

A few counts support this clonotype. The CDR3 spells CASSPTRRADTQYF. The CDR3 DNA is TGTGCCAGCAGCCCCACACGCAGGGCAGATACGCAGTATTTT. V and J are TRBV11-2 and TRBJ2-3; D may be TRBD1 (5 bases). The CDR3 covers 14 residues. Deletions cut 5 bases from V and 4 bases from J, with 13 bases between. Germline V gene lookup returns CDR1 SGHAT and CDR2 FQNNGV.

This clonotype occurred many times. The chain uses TRBV11-2 and TRBJ2-1; 14 bases align to TRBD2. The germline V gene has CDR1 SGHAT and CDR2 FQNNGV. Trimming cost V 3 bases and J 7 bases; bases outside gene matches: 8. The CDR3 length is 17 residues. CDR3: CASSLDGTSGSRNEQFF. The CDR3, as DNA: TGTGCCAGCAGCTTGGATGGGACTAGCGGGAGTAGGAATGAGCAGTTCTTC. Full variable domain (remainder filled in from reference TRBV11-2 and TRBJ2-1): EAGVAQSPRYKIIEKRQSVAFWCNPISGHATLYWYQQILGQGPKLLIQFQNNGVVDDSQLPKDRFSAERLKGVDSTLKIQPAKLEDSAVYLCASSLDGTSGSRNEQFFGPGTRLTVL.

This clonotype showed up many times. The chain carries TRBV7-9 and TRBJ1-2; maybe TRBD1 (5 bases). V lost 2 bases and J lost 7, with 5 bases in between. Germline assignment: CDR1 SEHNR and CDR2 FQNEAQ (reference sequence). This CDR3 contains 11 residues. CDR3 amino acids: CASSLQGGYTF. In DNA form, the CDR3 reads TGTGCCAGCAGCTTACAGGGTGGCTACACCTTC. The full variable domain, its missing parts supplied by reference TRBV7-9 and TRBJ1-2, is DTGVSQNPRHKITKRGQNVTFRCDPISEHNRLYWYRQTLGQGPEFLTYFQNEAQLEKSRLLSDRFSAERPKGSFSTLEIQRTEQGDSAMYLCASSLQGGYTFGSGTRLTVV.

This sequence joins TRBV20-1 and TRBJ1-6; the D gene is possibly TRBD1 (5 bases). Germline CDR1 DFQATT, CDR2 SNEGSKA (reference sequence). There are 15 residues in the CDR3. V was clipped by 3 bases and J by 7 bases, with 16 bases between them. The CDR3 reads CSARPAGTRNSPLHF. The CDR3 DNA sequence: TGCAGTGCTAGGCCCGCCGGGACGCGGAATTCACCCCTCCACTTT.

The rearrangement links TRBV12-3 or TRBV12-4 to TRBJ1-1, with TRBD1 identical over 11 bases. The CDR3 consists of 13 residues. J gave up 7 bases and V 6 bases, and 4 bases lay outside the gene matches. In DNA form, the CDR3 reads TGTGCCAGCAGCTGGACAGGGGGCTTTGAAGCTTTCTTT. Translating gives CASSWTGGFEAFF.

This clonotype turned up a few times. The chain recombines TRBV28 with TRBJ2-1; D may match TRBD1 or TRBD2 (6 bases each). Germline lookup yields CDR1 MDHEN and CDR2 SYDVKM. The V and J ends lost 0 bases and 2 bases respectively, with 11 bases between them. The CDR3 runs to 16 residues. The CDR3 region has the DNA TGTGCCAGCAGTTTATGGGGGGGCGTGGCCTACAATGAGCAGTTCTTC. The encoded protein is CASSLWGGVAYNEQFF.

The chain recombines TRBV10-3 with TRBJ2-6; unclear D gene. Germline CDR1 is ENHRY and CDR2 is SYGVKD. The CDR3 contains 19 residues. Trimming pared 0 bases from V and 4 bases from J, leaving 19 bases between. The CDR3 DNA reads as TGTGCCATCAGTGAGTCTCTCCCGGGCCTTCCAGCGGGGGCCAACGTCCTGACTTTC. Translation: CAISESLPGLPAGANVLTF.

This chain connects TRBV5-1 to TRBJ2-3, with 7 positions matching TRBD1. The CDR3 runs to 12 residues. The germline gives CDR1 SGHRS, CDR2 YFSETQ. Unmatched junction bases numbered 7, after V lost 4 bases and J lost 11 bases. The CDR3 DNA follows: TGCGCCAGCAGCCAACGACAGGGTGAGCAGTATTTT. This codes for CASSQRQGEQYF.

This clonotype was recorded many times. The J gene is TRBJ1-1, the V gene TRBV6-1; D gene uncertain. CDR1 and CDR2 (germline): MNHNS, SASEGT. The CDR3 extends over 13 amino acids. V was trimmed by 3 bases and J by 0 bases, leaving 5 bases between them. CDR3 amino acids: CASSESLNTEAFF. For the CDR3, the DNA is TGTGCCAGCAGTGAGTCCCTGAACACTGAAGCTTTCTTT.

A single count supports this clonotype. The V gene is TRBV7-9, the J gene TRBJ2-5; D is unresolved. V was pared by 5 bases and J by 2 bases, with 12 bases between. CDR1 and CDR2 from the germline V gene are SEHNR and FQNEAQ (reference sequence). The CDR3 is 14 residues long. The chain's CDR3 is CASSAQPGQETQYF. CDR3 nucleotide sequence: TGTGCCAGCAGCGCACAGCCGGGTCAAGAGACCCAGTACTTC.

This clonotype has more than one count but fewer than ten. The CDR3 reads CASSLGGGASSEQFF. DNA of the CDR3: TGTGCCAGCAGCTTGGGCGGGGGGGCGTCGTCTGAGCAGTTCTTC. V and J are TRBV7-2 and TRBJ2-1; 9 bases map to TRBD2. Germline-derived CDR1 and CDR2 are SGHTA and FQGNSA. V lost 3 bases to trimming and J lost 9 bases; unmatched junction nucleotides: 9. The CDR3 has 15 residues.

V gene TRBV29-1 combines with J gene TRBJ2-7; a possible D gene is TRBD1 (5 bases). The CDR3 sequence is 12 residues long. The ends were cut back, 8 bases at V and 6 bases at J, with 17 bases in the middle. Germline V gives CDR1 SQVTM, CDR2 ANQGSEA. The CDR3 here is CSITGIAGEQYF. CDR3 bases: TGCAGCATAACAGGAATCGCCGGCGAGCAGTACTTC.

The rearrangement links TRBV12-3 or TRBV12-4 to TRBJ2-1; 7 bases fit TRBD1. The CDR3 loop spans 14 amino acids. J was trimmed by 4 bases and V by 4 bases; bases with no gene match: 4. DNA of the CDR3: TGTGCCAGCAGTTCCCACAGGGGATACAATGAGCAGTTCTTC. Protein sequence: CASSSHRGYNEQFF.

V is TRBV28 and J is TRBJ2-1; TRBD2 agrees at 10 bases. The CDR3 has 15 residues. With 7 bases clipped from V and 9 bases from J, the junction kept 12 bases outside the gene matches. Germline values: CDR1 MDHEN, CDR2 SYDVKM. For the CDR3, the DNA is TGTGCCAGCATCTCCCGGCCTAGCGGGGGAGGTGAGCAGTTCTTC. Translation: CASISRPSGGGEQFF.

The table lists this clonotype with a few counts. This chain connects TRBV20-1 to TRBJ2-3; 9 bases are a match to TRBD2. Germline values: CDR1 DFQATT, CDR2 SNEGSKA (reference sequence). This CDR3 is 18 amino acids long. J was trimmed by 0 bases and V by 3 bases; bases with no gene match: 13. In DNA form, the CDR3 reads TGCAGTGCTAGTCGACTAGCGGCCTTGCCTCGTAGCACAGATACGCAGTATTTT. This encodes CSASRLAALPRSTDTQYF.

This clonotype was observed a few times. The chain employs TRBV18 and TRBJ2-7, with D perhaps being TRBD1 or TRBD2 (7 bases each). The ends were cut back, 8 bases at V and 3 bases at J, with 23 bases in the middle. The germline V gene has CDR1 KGHSH and CDR2 LQKENI. The CDR3 covers 16 residues. CDR3 DNA sequence: TGTGCCAGCACTCCAAGGGGGCCAGGGGAGGGCTACGAGCAGTACTTC. Protein sequence: CASTPRGPGEGYEQYF. Based on the CDR3 plus reference TRBV18 and TRBJ2-7, the full variable domain is NAGVMQNPRHLVRRRGQEARLRCSPMKGHSHVYWYRQLPEEGLKFMVYLQKENIIDESGMPKERFSAEFPKEGPSILRIQQVVRGDSAAYFCASTPRGPGEGYEQYFGPGTRLTVT.

The J gene is TRBJ2-1, the V gene TRBV20-1, with 8 bases aligning to TRBD1. The CDR3 runs to 15 residues. In germline, CDR1 is DFQATT, CDR2 SNEGSKA (reference sequence). V lost 1 base and J lost 4; bases outside the gene matches: 6. This CDR3 reads CSARVGQGRYNEQFF. CDR3 in DNA: TGCAGTGCTAGAGTCGGACAGGGCCGATACAATGAGCAGTTCTTC.

The J gene is TRBJ2-3, the V gene TRBV5-4, with D possibly TRBD1 on 5 matching bases. Deletions cut 4 bases from V and 1 base from J, with 13 bases between. CDR3 length: 15 amino acids. Germline lookup yields CDR1 SGHNT and CDR2 YYREEE (reference sequence). DNA of the CDR3: TGTGCCAGCAGCACGCAGGGTGGGGGCACAGATACGCAGTATTTT. Its translation is CASSTQGGGTDTQYF.

Only a few counts were recorded for this clonotype. The rearrangement uses TRBV14 and TRBJ1-6; no clear D gene. CDR1 is SGHDN and CDR2 is FVKESK in the germline V gene. This CDR3 comprises 16 residues. Trimming removed 3 bases at V and 0 bases at J, with 9 bases between. The CDR3 here is CASSQGIGSYNSPLHF. The DNA of the CDR3 is TGTGCCAGCAGCCAGGGTATCGGCTCCTATAATTCACCCCTCCACTTT.